The subject of this entry is one TCR beta chain. The V gene's germline CDR1 is SGDLS and CDR2 YYNGEE. CDR3 length: 15 amino acids. The ends were cut back, 4 bases at V and 6 bases at J, with 19 bases in the middle. This PCR relied on a set of 60 Vbeta primers and 13 Jbeta primers. The protocol was immunoSEQ multiplex PCR, while the TCRdb copy is restricted to in-frame clones and leaves out a portion. Of about 220,000 clones detected, about 80% appear once; the ten largest clones hold more than 5%. This sample was taken from a study of cytomegalovirus exposure and HLA in healthy donors. At the level of the study: HLA-typed donors were the source of approximately 88 million unique TCRs, which an early data release held. Falling in the Caucasian-associated ancestry cluster were roughly 86% of under 500 genotyped donors.

This TCR was sampled from a woman between 40 and 55 years old in good health and CMV-seropositive. Sequenced: PBMCs. The rearrangement joins TRBV9 to TRBJ1-1; a weak D match, TRBD1 (6 bases). For the CDR3, the DNA is TGTGCCAGCAGCCCCAGGACAGTCCTTAACGCTGAAGCTTTCTTT. Residues: CASSPRTVLNAEAFF.